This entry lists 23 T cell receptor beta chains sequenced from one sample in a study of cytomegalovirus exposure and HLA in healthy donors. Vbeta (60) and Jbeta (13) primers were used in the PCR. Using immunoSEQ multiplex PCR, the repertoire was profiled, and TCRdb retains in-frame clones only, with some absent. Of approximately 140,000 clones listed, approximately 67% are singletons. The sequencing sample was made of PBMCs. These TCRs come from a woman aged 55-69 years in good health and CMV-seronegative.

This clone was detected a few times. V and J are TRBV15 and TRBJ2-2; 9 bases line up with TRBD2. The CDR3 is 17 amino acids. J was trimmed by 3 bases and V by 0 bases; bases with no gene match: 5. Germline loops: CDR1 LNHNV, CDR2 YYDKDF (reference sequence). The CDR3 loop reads CATSRDLLAGHTGELFF. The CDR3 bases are TGTGCCACCAGCAGAGATCTCCTAGCGGGACACACCGGGGAGCTGTTTTTT.

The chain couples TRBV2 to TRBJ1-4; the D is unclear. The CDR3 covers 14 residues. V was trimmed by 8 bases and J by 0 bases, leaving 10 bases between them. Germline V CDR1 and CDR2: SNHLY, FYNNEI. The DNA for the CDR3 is TGTGCCAGCCACCTTGCAGCAACTAATGAAAAACTGTTTTTT. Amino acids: CASHLAATNEKLFF.

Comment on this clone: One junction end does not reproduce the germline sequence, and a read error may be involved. The CDR3 protein is CPSSPQKNTEAFF. The DNA of the CDR3 is TGTCCCAGCAGTCCCCAGAAAAACACTGAAGCTTTCTTT. The rearrangement uses TRBV6-1 and TRBJ1-1; D is unclear. The CDR3 has 13 amino acids. Germline V gene data show CDR1 as MNHNS and CDR2 as SASEGT.

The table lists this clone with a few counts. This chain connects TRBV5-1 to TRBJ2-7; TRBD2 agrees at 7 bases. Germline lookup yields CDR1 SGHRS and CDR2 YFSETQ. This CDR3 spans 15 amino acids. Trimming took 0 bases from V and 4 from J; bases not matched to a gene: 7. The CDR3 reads CASSLESGVGYEQYF. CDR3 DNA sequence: TGCGCCAGCAGCTTGGAAAGCGGGGTTGGGTACGAGCAGTACTTC. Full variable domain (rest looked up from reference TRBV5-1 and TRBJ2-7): KAGVTQTPRYLIKTRGQQVTLSCSPISGHRSVSWYQQTPGQGLQFLFEYFSETQRNKGNFPGRFSGRQFSNSRSEMNVSTLELGDSALYLCASSLESGVGYEQYFGPGTRLTVT.

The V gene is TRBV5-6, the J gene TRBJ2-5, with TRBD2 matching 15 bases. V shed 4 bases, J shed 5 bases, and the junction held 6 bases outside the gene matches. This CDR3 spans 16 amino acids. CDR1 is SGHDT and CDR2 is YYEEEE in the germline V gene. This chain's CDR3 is CASSRTSGGAGETQYF. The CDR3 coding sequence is TGTGCCAGCAGCAGGACTAGCGGGGGGGCGGGGGAGACCCAGTACTTC.

The CDR3 region is CASRTTGNNEQFF. CDR3 sequence (DNA): TGTGCCAGTAGGACAACAGGGAACAATGAGCAGTTCTTC. This chain uses TRBV19 with TRBJ2-1; a possible D gene is TRBD1 (6 bases). The CDR3 has 13 amino acids. Trimming took off 6 bases at V and 5 bases at J, with 11 bases between the two ends. The V gene's germline CDR1 is LNHDA and CDR2 SQIVND (reference sequence).

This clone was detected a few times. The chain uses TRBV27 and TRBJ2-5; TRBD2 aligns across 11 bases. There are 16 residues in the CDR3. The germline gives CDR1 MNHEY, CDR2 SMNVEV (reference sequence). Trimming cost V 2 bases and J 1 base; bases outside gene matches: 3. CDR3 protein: CASSLLAGGPQETQYF. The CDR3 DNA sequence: TGTGCCAGCAGTTTACTAGCGGGAGGCCCCCAAGAGACCCAGTACTTC.

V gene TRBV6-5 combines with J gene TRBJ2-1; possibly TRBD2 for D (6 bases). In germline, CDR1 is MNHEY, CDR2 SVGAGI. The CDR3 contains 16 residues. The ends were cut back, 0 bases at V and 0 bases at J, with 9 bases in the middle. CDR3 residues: CASSYSGTASYNEQFF. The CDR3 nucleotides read TGTGCCAGCAGTTACTCCGGGACTGCCTCCTACAATGAGCAGTTCTTC.

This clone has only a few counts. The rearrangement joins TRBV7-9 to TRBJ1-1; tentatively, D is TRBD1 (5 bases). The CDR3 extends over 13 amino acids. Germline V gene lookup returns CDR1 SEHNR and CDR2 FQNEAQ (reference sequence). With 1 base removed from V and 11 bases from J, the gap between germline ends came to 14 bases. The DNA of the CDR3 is TGTGCCAGCAGCTTAGAGAGCAGGGAAGAGGCTTTCTTT. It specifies CASSLESREEAFF.

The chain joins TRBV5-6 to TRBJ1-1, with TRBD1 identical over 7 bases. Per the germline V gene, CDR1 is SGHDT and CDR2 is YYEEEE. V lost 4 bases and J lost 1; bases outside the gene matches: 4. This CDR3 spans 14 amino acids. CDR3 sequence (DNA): TGTGCCAGCAGCCCCGGGACAGCGAACACTGAAGCTTTCTTT. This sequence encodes CASSPGTANTEAFF.

CDR3 nucleotide sequence: TGTGCCAGCAGTTTAGGTACAGGGGGAGGAACTCAGCCCCAGCATTTT. Its protein product is CASSLGTGGGTQPQHF. The V call is TRBV28, the J call TRBJ1-5, with 8 bases matching TRBD1. The CDR3 is made up of 16 amino acids. The V segment lost 2 bases and the J segment 6 bases; nucleotides outside the gene matches: 9. CDR1 and CDR2 from the germline V gene are MDHEN and SYDVKM.

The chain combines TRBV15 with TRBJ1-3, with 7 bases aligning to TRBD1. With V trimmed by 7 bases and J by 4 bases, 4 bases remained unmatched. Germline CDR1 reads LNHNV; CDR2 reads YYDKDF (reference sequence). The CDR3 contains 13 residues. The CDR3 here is CATKRGPGNTIYF. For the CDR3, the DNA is TGTGCCACCAAAAGGGGGCCCGGAAACACCATATATTTT.

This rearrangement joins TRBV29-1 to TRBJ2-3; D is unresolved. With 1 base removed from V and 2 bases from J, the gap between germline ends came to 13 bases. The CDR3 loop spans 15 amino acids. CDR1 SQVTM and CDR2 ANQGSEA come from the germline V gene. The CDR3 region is CSVEGVGSSTDTQYF. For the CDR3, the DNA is TGCAGCGTTGAAGGTGTCGGTAGTTCCACAGATACGCAGTATTTT.

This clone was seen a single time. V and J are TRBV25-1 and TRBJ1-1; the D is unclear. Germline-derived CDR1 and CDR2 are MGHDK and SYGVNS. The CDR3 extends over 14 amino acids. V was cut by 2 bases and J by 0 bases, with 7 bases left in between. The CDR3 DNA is TGTGCCAGCAGTGAACGGGGAATGAACACTGAAGCTTTCTTT. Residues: CASSERGMNTEAFF.

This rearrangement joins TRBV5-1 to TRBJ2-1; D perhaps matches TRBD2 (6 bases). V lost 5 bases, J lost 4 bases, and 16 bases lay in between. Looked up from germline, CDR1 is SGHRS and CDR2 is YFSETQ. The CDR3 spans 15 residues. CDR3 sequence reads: CASRPLAGPYNEQFF. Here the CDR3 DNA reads TGCGCCAGCAGACCCCTGGCGGGGCCTTACAATGAGCAGTTCTTC.

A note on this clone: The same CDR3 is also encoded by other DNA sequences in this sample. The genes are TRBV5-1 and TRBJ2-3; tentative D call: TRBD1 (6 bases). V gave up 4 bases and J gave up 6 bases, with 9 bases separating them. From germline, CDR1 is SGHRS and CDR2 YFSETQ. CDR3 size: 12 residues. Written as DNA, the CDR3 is TGCGCCAGCAGCCCTACAGGGGATACGCAGTATTTT. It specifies CASSPTGDTQYF.

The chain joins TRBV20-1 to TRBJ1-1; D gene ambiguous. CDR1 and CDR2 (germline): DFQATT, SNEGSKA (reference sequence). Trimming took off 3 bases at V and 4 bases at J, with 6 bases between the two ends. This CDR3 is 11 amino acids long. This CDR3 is CSARLSTEAFF. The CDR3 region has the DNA TGCAGTGCTAGGTTGAGCACTGAAGCTTTCTTT.

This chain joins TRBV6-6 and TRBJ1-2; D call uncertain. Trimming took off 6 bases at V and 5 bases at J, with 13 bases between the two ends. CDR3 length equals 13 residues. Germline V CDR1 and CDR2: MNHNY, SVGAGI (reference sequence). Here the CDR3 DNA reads TGTGCCAGCAGCACAGTAGGTGGATATGGCTACACCTTC. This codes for CASSTVGGYGYTF.

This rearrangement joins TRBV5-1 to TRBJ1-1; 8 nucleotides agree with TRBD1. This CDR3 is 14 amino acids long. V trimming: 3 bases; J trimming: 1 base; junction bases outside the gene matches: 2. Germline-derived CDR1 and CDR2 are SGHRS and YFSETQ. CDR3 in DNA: TGCGCCAGCAGCTCGGGACAGGAGAACACTGAAGCTTTCTTT. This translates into CASSSGQENTEAFF. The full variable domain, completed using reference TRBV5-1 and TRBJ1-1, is KAGVTQTPRYLIKTRGQQVTLSCSPISGHRSVSWYQQTPGQGLQFLFEYFSETQRNKGNFPGRFSGRQFSNSRSEMNVSTLELGDSALYLCASSSGQENTEAFFGQGTRLTVV.

CDR3 coding DNA: TGTGCCACCAGCAGAGGGGCGACAGGGCCCTCTGGAAACACCATATATTTT. Translated: CATSRGATGPSGNTIYF. The chain uses TRBV15 and TRBJ1-3, with TRBD1 matching 7 bases. Germline V gives CDR1 LNHNV, CDR2 YYDKDF (reference sequence). V was clipped by 1 base and J by 0 bases; unmatched bases: 6. The CDR3 is 17 residues long.

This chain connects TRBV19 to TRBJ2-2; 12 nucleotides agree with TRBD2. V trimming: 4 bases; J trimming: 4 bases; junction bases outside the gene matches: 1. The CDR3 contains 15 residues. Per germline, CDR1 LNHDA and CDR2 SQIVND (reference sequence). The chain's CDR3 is CASSTSGRGTGELFF. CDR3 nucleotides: TGTGCCAGTAGTACTAGCGGGAGGGGCACCGGGGAGCTGTTTTTT.

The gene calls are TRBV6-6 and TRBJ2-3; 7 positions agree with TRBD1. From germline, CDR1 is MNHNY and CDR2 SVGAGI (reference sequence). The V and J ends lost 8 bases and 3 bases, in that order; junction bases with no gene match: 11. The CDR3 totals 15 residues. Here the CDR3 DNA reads TGTGCCAGCGCCGGGACAGCCTCTCGTACAGATACGCAGTATTTT. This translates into CASAGTASRTDTQYF.

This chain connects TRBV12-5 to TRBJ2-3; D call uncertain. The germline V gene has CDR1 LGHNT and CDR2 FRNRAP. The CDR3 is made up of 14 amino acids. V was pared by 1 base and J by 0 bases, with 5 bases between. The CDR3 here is CASGLELSTDTQYF. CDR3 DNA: TGTGCTAGTGGTTTGGAACTAAGCACAGATACGCAGTATTTT.